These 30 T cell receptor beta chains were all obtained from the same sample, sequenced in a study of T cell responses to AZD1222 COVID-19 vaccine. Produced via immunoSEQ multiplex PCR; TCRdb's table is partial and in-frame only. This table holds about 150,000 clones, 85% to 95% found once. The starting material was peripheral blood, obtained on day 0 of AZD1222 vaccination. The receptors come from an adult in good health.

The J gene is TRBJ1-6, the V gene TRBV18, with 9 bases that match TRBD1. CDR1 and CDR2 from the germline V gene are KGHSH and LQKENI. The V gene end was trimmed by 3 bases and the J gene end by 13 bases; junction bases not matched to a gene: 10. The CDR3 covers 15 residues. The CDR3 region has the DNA TGTGCCAGCTCACCTACCGGGACAGGGCTCTTTCCCCTCCACTTT. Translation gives CASSPTGTGLFPLHF.

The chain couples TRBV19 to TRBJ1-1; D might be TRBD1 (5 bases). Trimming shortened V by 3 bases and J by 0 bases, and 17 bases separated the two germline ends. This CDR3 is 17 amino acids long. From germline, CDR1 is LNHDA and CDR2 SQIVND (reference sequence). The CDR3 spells CASSIERGKGMNTEAFF. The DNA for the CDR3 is TGTGCCAGTAGTATTGAAAGGGGAAAGGGGATGAACACTGAAGCTTTCTTT.

CDR3: CASSTGRNTGELFF. The CDR3 DNA reads as TGTGCCAGCAGTACAGGGCGGAACACCGGGGAGCTGTTTTTT. The chain joins TRBV11-3 to TRBJ2-2; tentative D call: TRBD1 (6 bases). CDR3 length equals 14 residues. V was clipped by 6 bases and J by 1 base, with 9 bases between them. Germline V gene data show CDR1 as SGHNT and CDR2 as YENEEA.

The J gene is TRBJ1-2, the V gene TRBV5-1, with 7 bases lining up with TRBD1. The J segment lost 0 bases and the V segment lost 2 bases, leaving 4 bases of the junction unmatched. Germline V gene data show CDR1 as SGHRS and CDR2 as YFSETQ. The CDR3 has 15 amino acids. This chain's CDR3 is CASSFTGDTNYGYTF. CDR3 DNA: TGCGCCAGCAGCTTCACAGGGGACACTAACTATGGCTACACCTTC. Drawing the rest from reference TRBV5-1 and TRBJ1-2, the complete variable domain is KAGVTQTPRYLIKTRGQQVTLSCSPISGHRSVSWYQQTPGQGLQFLFEYFSETQRNKGNFPGRFSGRQFSNSRSEMNVSTLELGDSALYLCASSFTGDTNYGYTFGSGTRLTVV.

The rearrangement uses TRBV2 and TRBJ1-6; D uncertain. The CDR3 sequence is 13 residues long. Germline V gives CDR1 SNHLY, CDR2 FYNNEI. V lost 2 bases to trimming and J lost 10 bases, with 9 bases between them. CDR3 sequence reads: CASSELPGSPLHF. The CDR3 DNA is TGTGCCAGCAGTGAACTCCCGGGGTCACCCCTCCACTTT.

DNA of the CDR3: TGTGCCAGCCGCGAGTCTCCGGGACAGCAAGAGACCCAGTACTTC. It codes for CASRESPGQQETQYF. V gene TRBV6-5 combines with J gene TRBJ2-5, with 7 bases that match TRBD1. V gave up 8 bases and J gave up 2 bases; unmatched junction bases: 11. Looked up from germline, CDR1 is MNHEY and CDR2 is SVGAGI. This CDR3 spans 15 amino acids.

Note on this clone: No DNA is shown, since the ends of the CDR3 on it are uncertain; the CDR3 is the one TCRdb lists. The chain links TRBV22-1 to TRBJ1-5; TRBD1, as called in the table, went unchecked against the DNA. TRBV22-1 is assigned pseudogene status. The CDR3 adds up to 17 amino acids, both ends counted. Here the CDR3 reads CPGSSQEVAPGNQPQHF.

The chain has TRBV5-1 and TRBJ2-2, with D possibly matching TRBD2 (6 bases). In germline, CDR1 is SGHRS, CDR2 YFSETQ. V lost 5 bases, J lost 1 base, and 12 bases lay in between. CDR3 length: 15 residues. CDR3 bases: TGCGCCAGCAGAAAAGCGGGCTGGAACACCGGGGAGCTGTTTTTT. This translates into CASRKAGWNTGELFF. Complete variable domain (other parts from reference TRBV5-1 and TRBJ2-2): KAGVTQTPRYLIKTRGQQVTLSCSPISGHRSVSWYQQTPGQGLQFLFEYFSETQRNKGNFPGRFSGRQFSNSRSEMNVSTLELGDSALYLCASRKAGWNTGELFFGEGSRLTVL.

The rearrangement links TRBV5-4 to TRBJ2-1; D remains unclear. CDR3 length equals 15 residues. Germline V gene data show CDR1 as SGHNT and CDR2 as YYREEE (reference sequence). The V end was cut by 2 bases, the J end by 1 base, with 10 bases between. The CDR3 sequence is CASSFPGLSYNEQFF. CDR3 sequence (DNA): TGTGCCAGCAGCTTCCCTGGGCTTTCCTACAATGAGCAGTTCTTC.

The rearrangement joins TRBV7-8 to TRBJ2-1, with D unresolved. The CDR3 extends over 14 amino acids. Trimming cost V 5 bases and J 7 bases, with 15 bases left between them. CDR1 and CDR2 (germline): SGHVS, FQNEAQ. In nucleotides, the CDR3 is TGTGCCAGCAGCCCGGGCGCTAGTAAGAATGAGCAGTTCTTC. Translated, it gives CASSPGASKNEQFF.

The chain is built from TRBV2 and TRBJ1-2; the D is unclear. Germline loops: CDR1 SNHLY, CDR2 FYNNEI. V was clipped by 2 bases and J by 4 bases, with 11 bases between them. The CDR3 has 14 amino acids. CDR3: CASSEQSPAYGYTF. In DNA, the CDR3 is TGTGCCAGCAGTGAACAGAGCCCAGCCTATGGCTACACCTTC.

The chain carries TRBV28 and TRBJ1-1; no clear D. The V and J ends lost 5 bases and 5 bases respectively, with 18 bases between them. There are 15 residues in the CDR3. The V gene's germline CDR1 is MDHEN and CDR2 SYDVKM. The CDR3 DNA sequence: TGTGCCAGCAGTCTAGGGTCGGGGTTTAGGACTGAAGCTTTCTTT. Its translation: CASSLGSGFRTEAFF. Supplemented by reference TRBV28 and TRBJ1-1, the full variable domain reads DVKVTQSSRYLVKRTGEKVFLECVQDMDHENMFWYRQDPGLGLRLIYFSYDVKMKEKGDIPEGYSVSREKKERFSLILESASTNQTSMYLCASSLGSGFRTEAFFGQGTRLTVV.

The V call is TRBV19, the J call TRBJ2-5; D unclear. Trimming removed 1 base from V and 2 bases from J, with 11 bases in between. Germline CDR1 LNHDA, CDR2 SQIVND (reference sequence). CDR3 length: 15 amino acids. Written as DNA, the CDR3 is TGTGCCAGTAGTATAGGACATAGAGAACAAGAGACCCAGTACTTC. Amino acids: CASSIGHREQETQYF.

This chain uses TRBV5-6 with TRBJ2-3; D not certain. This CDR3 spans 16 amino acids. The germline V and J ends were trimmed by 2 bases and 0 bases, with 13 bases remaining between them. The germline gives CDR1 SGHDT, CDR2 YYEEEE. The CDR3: CASSFMQASSTDTQYF. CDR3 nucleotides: TGTGCCAGCAGCTTTATGCAGGCCTCTAGCACAGATACGCAGTATTTT.

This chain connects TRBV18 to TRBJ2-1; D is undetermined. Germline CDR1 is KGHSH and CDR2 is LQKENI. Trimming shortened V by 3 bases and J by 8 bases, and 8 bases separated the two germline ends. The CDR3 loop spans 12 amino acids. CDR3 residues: CASSPSFDEQFF. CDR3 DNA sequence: TGTGCCAGCTCACCCTCATTCGATGAGCAGTTCTTC.

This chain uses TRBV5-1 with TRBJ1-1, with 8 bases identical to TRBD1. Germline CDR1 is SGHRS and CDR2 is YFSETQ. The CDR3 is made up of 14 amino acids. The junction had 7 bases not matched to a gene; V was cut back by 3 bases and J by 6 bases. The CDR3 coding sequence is TGCGCCAGCAGCTCAGACAGGGGTTTTGCTGAAGCTTTCTTT. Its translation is CASSSDRGFAEAFF.

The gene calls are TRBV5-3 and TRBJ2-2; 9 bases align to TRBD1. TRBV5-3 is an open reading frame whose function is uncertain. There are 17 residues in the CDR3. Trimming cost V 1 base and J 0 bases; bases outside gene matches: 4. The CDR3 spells CARSLRDRVSNTGELFF. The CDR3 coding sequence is TGTGCCAGAAGCTTGAGGGACAGGGTTTCGAACACCGGGGAGCTGTTTTTT.

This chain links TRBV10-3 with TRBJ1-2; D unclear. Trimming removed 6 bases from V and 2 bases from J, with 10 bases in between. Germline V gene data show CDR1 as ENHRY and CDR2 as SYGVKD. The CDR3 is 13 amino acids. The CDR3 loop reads CAISPDRNYGYTF. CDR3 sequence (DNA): TGTGCCATCAGCCCGGACCGAAACTATGGCTACACCTTC.

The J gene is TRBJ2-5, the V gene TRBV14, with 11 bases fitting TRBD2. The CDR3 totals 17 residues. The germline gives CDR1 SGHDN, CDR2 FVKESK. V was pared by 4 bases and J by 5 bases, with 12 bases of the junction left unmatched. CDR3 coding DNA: TGTGCCAGCAGCCCAACTAGCGGGAGTATTCATCAGGAGACCCAGTACTTC. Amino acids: CASSPTSGSIHQETQYF.

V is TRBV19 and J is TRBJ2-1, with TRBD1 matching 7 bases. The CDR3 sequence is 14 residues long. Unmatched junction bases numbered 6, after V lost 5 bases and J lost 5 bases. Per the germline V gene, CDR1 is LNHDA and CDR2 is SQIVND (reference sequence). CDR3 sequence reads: CASSLTGSNNEQFF. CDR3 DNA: TGTGCCAGTAGTTTGACAGGGTCTAACAATGAGCAGTTCTTC.

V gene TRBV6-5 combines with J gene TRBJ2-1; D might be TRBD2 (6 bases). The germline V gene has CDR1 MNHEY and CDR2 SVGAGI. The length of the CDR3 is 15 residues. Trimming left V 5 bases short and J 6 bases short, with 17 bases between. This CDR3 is CASSRLTRSSNEQFF. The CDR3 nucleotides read TGTGCCAGCAGTAGACTGACTAGAAGTAGCAATGAGCAGTTCTTC.

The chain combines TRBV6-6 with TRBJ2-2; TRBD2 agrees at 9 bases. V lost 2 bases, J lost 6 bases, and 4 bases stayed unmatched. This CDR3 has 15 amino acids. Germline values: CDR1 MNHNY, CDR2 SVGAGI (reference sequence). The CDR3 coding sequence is TGTGCCAGCAGTTACGGCGGGAGGGCCGCCGGGGAGCTGTTTTTT. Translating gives CASSYGGRAAGELFF.

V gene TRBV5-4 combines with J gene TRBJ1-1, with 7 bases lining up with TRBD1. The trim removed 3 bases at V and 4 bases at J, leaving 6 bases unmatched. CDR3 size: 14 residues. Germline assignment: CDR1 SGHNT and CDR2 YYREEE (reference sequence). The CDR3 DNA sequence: TGTGCCAGCAGCTCGACAGGGTCGAGCACTGAAGCTTTCTTT. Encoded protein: CASSSTGSSTEAFF.

CDR3 sequence reads: CASSWERPNEETQYF. In DNA form, the CDR3 reads TGCGCCAGCAGCTGGGAGCGGCCGAACGAAGAGACCCAGTACTTC. The V call is TRBV5-1, the J call TRBJ2-5, with a possible D match to TRBD2 (5 bases). There are 15 residues in the CDR3. The V end lost 3 bases, the J end lost 3 bases, and 15 bases lay between the germline ends. CDR1 is SGHRS and CDR2 is YFSETQ in the germline V gene.

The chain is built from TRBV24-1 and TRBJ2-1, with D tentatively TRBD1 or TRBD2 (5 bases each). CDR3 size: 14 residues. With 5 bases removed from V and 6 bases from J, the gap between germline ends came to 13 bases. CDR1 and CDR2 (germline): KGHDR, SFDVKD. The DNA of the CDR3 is TGTGCCACCAGTGTATTGGGGACGCGCAATGAGCAGTTCTTC. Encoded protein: CATSVLGTRNEQFF.

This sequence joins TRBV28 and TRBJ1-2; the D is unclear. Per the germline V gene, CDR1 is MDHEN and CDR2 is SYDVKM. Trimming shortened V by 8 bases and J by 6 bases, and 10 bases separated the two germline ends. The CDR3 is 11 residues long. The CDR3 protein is CASGRVDGYTF. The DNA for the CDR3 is TGTGCCAGCGGCCGGGTGGATGGCTACACCTTC.

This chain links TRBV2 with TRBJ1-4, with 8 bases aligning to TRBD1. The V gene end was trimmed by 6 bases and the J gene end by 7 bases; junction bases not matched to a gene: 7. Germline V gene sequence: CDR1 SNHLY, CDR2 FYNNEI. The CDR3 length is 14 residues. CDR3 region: CASRPRGRLEKLFF. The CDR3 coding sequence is TGTGCCAGCAGACCCAGGGGGCGCCTTGAAAAACTGTTTTTT.

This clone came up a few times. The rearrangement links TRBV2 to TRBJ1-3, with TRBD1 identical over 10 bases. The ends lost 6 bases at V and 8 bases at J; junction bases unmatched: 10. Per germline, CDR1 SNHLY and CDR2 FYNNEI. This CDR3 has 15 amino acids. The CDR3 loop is CASRGTGAHVDTIYF. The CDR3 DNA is TGTGCCAGCAGGGGGACAGGGGCTCATGTGGACACCATATATTTT.

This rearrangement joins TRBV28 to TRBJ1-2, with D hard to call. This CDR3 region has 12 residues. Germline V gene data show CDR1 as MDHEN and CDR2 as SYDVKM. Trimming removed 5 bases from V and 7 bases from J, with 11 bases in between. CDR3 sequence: CASSPTVRGYTF. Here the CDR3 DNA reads TGTGCCAGCAGTCCGACGGTTCGTGGCTACACCTTC.

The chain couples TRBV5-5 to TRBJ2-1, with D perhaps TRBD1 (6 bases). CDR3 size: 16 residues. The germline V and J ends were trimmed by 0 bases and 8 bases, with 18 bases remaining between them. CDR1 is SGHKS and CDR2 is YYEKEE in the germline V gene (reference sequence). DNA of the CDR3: TGTGCCAGCAGCTTGGTCCTAGGGGGTACAACTGATGAGCAGTTCTTC. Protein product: CASSLVLGGTTDEQFF.